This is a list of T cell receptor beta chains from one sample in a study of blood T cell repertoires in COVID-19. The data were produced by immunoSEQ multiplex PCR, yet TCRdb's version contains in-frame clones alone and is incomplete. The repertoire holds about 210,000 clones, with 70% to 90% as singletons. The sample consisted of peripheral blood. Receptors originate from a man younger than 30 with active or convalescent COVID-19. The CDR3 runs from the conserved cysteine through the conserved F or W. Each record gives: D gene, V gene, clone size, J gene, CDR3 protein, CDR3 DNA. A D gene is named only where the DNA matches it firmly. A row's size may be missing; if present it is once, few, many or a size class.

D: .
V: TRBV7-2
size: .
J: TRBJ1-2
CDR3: CASSLAARGIDYGYTF
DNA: TGTGCCAGCAGCTTAGCGGCTCGGGGGATTGACTATGGCTACACCTTC

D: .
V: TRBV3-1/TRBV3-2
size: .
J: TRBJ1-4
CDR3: CASSQVLTAEEKLFF
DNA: TGTGCCAGCAGCCAAGTTCTAACAGCCGAGGAAAAACTGTTTTTT

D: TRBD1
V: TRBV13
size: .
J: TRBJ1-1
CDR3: CASSSDRGRTEAFF
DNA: TGTGCCAGCAGCTCCGACAGGGGAAGGACTGAAGCTTTCTTT

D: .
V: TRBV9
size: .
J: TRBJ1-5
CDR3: CASSEGGANQPQHF
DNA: TGTGCCAGCAGCGAGGGGGGGGCCAATCAGCCCCAGCATTTT

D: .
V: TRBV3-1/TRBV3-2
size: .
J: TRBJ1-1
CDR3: CASSQDYRRTEAFF
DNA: TGTGCCAGCAGCCAAGATTACAGGCGTACTGAAGCTTTCTTT

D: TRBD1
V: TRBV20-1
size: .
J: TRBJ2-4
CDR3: CSARTGDIQYF
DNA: TGCAGTGCTAGGACAGGGGACATTCAGTACTTC

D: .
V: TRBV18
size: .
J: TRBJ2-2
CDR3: CASSPPTGSGPNTGELFF
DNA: TGTGCCAGCTCACCACCGACAGGATCAGGACCTAACACCGGGGAGCTGTTTTTT

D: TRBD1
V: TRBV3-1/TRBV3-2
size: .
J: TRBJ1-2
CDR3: CASSQVNRGGYGYTF
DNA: TGTGCCAGCAGCCAAGTTAACAGGGGGGGCTATGGCTACACCTTC

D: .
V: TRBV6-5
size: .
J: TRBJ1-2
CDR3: CASHLLKGPGDTF
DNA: TGTGCCAGCCATTTATTAAAAGGACCCGGGGACACCTTC

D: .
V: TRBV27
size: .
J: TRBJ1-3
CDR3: CASAPGIDSGNTIYF
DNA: TGTGCCAGCGCTCCAGGGATTGACTCTGGAAACACCATATATTTT

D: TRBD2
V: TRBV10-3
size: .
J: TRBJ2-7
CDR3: CAIRAPTSGSYEQYF
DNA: TGTGCCATCCGGGCGCCGACTAGCGGGAGCTACGAGCAGTACTTC

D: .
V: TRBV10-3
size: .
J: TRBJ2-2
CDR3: CATAGAGQGNTGELFF
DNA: TGTGCCACCGCGGGGGCAGGACAGGGCAACACCGGGGAGCTGTTTTTT

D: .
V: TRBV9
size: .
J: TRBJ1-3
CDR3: CASSSGRKAGNTIYF
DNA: TGTGCCAGCAGCTCCGGCAGGAAGGCTGGAAACACCATATATTTT

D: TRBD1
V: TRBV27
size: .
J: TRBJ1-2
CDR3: CASSLIGQAPRGYTF
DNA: TGTGCCAGCAGTTTAATCGGACAGGCCCCCCGCGGCTACACCTTC

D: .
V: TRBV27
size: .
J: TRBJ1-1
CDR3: CASVRDTKPTEAFF
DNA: TGTGCCAGCGTAAGGGACACCAAACCGACTGAAGCTTTCTTT

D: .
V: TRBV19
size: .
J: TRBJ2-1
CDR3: CASKPRSGNEQFF
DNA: TGTGCCAGTAAACCTAGGTCGGGGAATGAGCAGTTCTTC

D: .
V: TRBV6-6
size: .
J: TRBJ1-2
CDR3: CASSKDSNYGYTF
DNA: TGTGCCAGCAGTAAAGACAGTAACTATGGCTACACCTTC

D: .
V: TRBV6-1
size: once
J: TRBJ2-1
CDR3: CASSEFVREYSSYNEQFF
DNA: TGTGCCAGCAGTGAATTTGTTCGGGAGTACAGCTCCTACAATGAGCAGTTCTTC

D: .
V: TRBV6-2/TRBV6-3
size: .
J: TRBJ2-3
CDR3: CASSYSTSPTHTDTQYF
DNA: TGTGCCAGCAGTTACTCGACTAGTCCCACACACACAGATACGCAGTATTTT

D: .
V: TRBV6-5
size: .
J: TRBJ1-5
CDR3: CASRASNQPQHF
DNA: TGTGCCAGCAGAGCAAGCAATCAGCCCCAGCATTTT

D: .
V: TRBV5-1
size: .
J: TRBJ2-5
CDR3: CASSTSRVQETQYF
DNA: TGCGCCAGCAGCACCTCCAGGGTCCAAGAGACCCAGTACTTC

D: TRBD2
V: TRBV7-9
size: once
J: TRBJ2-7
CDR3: CASSPWRASGFLSYEQYF
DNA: TGTGCCAGCAGCCCATGGCGGGCTAGCGGGTTTTTGTCCTACGAGCAGTACTTC

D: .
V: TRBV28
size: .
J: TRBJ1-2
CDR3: CASSLNPLGGYTF
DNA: TGTGCCAGCAGTTTAAACCCCCTCGGTGGCTACACCTTC

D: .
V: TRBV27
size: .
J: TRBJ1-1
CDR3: CASRQRQTEAFF
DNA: TGTGCCAGCAGACAACGACAGACTGAAGCTTTCTTT

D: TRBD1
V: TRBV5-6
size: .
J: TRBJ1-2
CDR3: CASSLAQGAGGYTF
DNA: TGTGCCAGCAGCTTGGCTCAGGGGGCAGGAGGCTACACCTTC

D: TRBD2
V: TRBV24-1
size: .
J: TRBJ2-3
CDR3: CATSDSLGLAGGDTQYF
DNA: TGTGCCACCAGTGACTCCCTCGGACTAGCGGGAGGGGATACGCAGTATTTT

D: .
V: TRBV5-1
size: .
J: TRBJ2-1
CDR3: CASSLGESPRYNEQFF
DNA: TGCGCCAGCAGCTTGGGGGAGAGCCCAAGGTACAATGAGCAGTTCTTC

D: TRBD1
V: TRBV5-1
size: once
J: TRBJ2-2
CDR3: CASRPGQGHPGELFF
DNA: TGCGCCAGCAGGCCGGGACAGGGCCACCCCGGGGAGCTGTTTTTT

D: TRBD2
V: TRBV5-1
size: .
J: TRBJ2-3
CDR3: CASSHRTSGRAGDTQYF
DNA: TGCGCCAGCAGCCACAGGACTAGCGGGAGAGCGGGAGATACGCAGTATTTT

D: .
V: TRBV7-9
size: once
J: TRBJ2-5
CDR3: CASSLGSREETQYF
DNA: TGTGCCAGCAGCTTAGGTTCCCGGGAAGAGACCCAGTACTTC

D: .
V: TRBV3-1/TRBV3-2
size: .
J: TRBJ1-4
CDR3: CASSQGDRHNEKLFF
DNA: TGTGCCAGCAGCCAAGGCGACAGACATAATGAAAAACTGTTTTTT

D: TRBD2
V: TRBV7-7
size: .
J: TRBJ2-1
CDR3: CASSRRLAGVGEQFF
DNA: TGTGCTAGCAGCCGACGACTAGCGGGAGTGGGTGAGCAGTTCTTC

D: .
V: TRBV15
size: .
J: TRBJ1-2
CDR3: CATSRDRGGYGYTF
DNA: TGTGCCACCAGCAGGGATAGGGGGGGTTATGGCTACACCTTC

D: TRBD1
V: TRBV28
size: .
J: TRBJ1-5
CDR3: CASSSHTGGDQPQHF
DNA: TGTGCCAGCAGTTCCCATACAGGGGGCGATCAGCCCCAGCATTTT

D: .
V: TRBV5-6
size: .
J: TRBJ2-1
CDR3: CASSFYDYNEQFF
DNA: TGTGCCAGCAGCTTCTACGACTACAATGAGCAGTTCTTC

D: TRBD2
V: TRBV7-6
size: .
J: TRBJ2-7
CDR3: CASSLATPGGLYEQYF
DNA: TGTGCCAGCAGCTTAGCCACTCCGGGAGGCCTCTACGAGCAGTACTTC

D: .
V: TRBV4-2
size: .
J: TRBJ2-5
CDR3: CASSQDGSLETQYF
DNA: TGTGCCAGCAGCCAAGATGGCAGTTTGGAGACCCAGTACTTC

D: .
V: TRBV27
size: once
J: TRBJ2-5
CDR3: CASSSFGSQETQYF
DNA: TGTGCCAGCAGTTCTTTTGGCAGTCAAGAGACCCAGTACTTC

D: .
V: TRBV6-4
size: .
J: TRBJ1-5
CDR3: CASLNRDCAGGPQHF
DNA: TGTGCCAGCCTTAATCGGGACTGCGCGGGTGGCCCCCAGCATTTT

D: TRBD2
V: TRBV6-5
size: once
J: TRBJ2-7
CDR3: CASSWRAAGDEQYF
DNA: TGTGCCAGCAGCTGGAGGGCAGCGGGAGACGAGCAGTACTTC

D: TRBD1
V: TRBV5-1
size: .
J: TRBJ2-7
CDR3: CASSRMQDRAHEQYF
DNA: TGCGCCAGCAGCCGAATGCAGGACAGGGCCCACGAGCAGTACTTC

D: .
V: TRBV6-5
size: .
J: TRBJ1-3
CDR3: CASSRDIGNTIYF
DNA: TGTGCCAGCAGTCGGGACATCGGAAACACCATATATTTT

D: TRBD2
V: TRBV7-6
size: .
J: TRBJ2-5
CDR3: CASSLLAGGVETQYF
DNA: TGTGCCAGCAGCTTATTGGCGGGAGGGGTAGAGACCCAGTACTTC

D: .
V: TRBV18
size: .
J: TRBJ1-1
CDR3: CASSPGMTGVTEAFF
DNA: TGTGCCAGCTCACCGGGAATGACCGGGGTCACTGAAGCTTTCTTT

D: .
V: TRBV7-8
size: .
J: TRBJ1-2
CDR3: CASSLVGEGAGYTF
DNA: TGTGCCAGCAGCTTAGTCGGGGAAGGCGCTGGCTACACCTTC

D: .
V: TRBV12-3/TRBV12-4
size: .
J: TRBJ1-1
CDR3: CASSLGQFEAFF
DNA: TGTGCCAGCAGTTTAGGACAGTTTGAAGCTTTCTTT

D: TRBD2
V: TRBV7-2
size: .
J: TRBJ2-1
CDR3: CASSPTSGSGYNEQFF
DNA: TGTGCCAGCAGCCCTACTAGCGGGAGTGGCTACAATGAGCAGTTCTTC

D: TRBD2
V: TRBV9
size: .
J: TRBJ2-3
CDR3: CASSVDVAGGQVDTQYF
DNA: TGTGCCAGCAGCGTAGATGTAGCGGGAGGGCAGGTAGATACGCAGTATTTT

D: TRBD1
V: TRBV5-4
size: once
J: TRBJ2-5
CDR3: CASSPGQARETQYF
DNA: TGTGCCAGCAGCCCAGGACAGGCTCGGGAGACCCAGTACTTC

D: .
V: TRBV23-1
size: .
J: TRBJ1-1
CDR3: CASSQSLGMNTEAFF
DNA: TGCGCCAGCAGTCAAAGTTTGGGCATGAACACTGAAGCTTTCTTT

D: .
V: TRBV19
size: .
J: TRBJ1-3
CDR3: CASSIATTGLSGNTIYF
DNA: TGTGCCAGTAGTATAGCCACGACAGGCCTCTCTGGAAACACCATATATTTT

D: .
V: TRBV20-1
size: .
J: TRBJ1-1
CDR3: CSASSQGTAEAFF
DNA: TGCAGTGCTAGTAGCCAGGGGACCGCTGAAGCTTTCTTT

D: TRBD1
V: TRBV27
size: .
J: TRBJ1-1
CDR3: CASSDGTAPRTEAFF
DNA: TGTGCCAGCAGTGACGGGACAGCACCCCGAACTGAAGCTTTCTTT

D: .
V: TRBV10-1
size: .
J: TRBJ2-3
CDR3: CASSETKSTDTQYF
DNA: TGCGCCAGCAGTGAGACTAAAAGCACAGATACGCAGTATTTT

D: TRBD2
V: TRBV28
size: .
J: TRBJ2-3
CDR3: CASSLPGLAGGGTDTQYF
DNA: TGTGCCAGCAGTCTCCCGGGACTAGCGGGAGGGGGCACAGATACGCAGTATTTT